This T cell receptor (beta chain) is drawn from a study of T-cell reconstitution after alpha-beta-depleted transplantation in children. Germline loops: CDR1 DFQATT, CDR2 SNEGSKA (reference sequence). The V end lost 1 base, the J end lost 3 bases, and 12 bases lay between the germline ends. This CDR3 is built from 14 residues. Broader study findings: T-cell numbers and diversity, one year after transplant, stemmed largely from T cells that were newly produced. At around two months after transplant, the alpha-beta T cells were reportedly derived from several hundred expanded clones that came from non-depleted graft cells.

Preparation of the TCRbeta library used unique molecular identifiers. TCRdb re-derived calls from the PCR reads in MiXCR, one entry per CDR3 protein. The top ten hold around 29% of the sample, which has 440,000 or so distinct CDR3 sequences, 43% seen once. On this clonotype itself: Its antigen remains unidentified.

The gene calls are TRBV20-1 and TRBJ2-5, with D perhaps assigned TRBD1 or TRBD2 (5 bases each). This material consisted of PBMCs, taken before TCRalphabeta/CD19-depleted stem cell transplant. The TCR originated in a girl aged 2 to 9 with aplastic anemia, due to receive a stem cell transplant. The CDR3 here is CSARVMGRKETQYF. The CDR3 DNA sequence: TGCAGTGCTAGAGTAATGGGACGGAAAGAGACCCAGTACTTC.